This entry describes one TCR beta chain. What it binds is unknown. 60 Vbeta and 13 Jbeta primers were used in PCR. Assay: immunoSEQ multiplex PCR; the TCRdb copy retains only in-frame clones and omits some. The repertoire includes over 110,000 clones, 73% of them detected once, and 1.3% sits in the top ten. V dropped 6 bases and J dropped 0 bases, with 12 bases sitting between them. The germline V gene has CDR1 KGHSH and CDR2 LQKENI. CDR3 length: 15 residues. These data are taken from a study of cytomegalovirus exposure and HLA in healthy donors. For the study at large: Ancestry clustering placed around 81% of under 450 genotyped donors in the Caucasian-associated cluster. Study-level findings and limits: When a later analysis compared HLA-associated TCR beta chains with equally common others, the HLA-associated chains turned out to be more clonally expanded and to have lower generation probabilities.

Donors showed nominal health when sampled, although they likely had unrecorded immune exposures. V gene TRBV18 combines with J gene TRBJ1-5; tentative D call: TRBD1 (6 bases). The receptor's source is a woman aged 35 to 49 in good health and CMV-seronegative. Sequenced: PBMCs. CDR3 sequence reads: CASSLTGNSNQPQHF. CDR3 nucleotides: TGTGCCAGCTCGCTGACAGGAAATAGCAATCAGCCCCAGCATTTT.